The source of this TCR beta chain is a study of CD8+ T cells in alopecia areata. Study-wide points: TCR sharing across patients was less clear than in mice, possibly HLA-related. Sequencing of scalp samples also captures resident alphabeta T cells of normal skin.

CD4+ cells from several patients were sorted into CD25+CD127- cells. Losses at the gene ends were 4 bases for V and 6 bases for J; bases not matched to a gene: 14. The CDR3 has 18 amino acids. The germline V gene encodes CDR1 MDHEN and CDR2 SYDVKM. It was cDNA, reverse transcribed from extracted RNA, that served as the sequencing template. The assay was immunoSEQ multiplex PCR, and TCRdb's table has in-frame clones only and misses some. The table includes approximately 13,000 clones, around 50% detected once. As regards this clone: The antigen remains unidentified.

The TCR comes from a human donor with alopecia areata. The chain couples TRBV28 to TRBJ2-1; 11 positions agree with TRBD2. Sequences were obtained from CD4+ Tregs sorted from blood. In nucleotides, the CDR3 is TGTGCCAGCAGTTCCGCAAGCCGACCGGGACTAGCGGCCAATGAGCAGTTCTTC. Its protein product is CASSSASRPGLAANEQFF.